The clone carrying this T cell receptor (beta chain) has just a few counts. The antigen is not known. In germline, CDR1 is MDHEN, CDR2 SYDVKM. The CDR3 has 17 amino acids. The V end was cut by 6 bases, the J end by 1 base, with 21 bases between. The sample comes from a study of beta chain features in type 1 diabetes. Study background: Healthy donors, compared against patients, showed similar age, gender and cell yields.

TCRB transcripts that were expressed got sequenced, as all of the isolated RNA had been reverse transcribed. TCRdb keeps only in-frame clones here, not all; method: immunoSEQ multiplex PCR. The sample lists about 150,000 clones, around 50% occurring once. Every sorted population was more than 95% pure. Study outcomes and limitations: Healthy donors had naive, central memory and Treg TCRB repertoires that appeared less similar than those seen among patients. Fewer junction insertions and more nucleotide deletions appeared in type 1 diabetes patients.

The J gene is TRBJ1-1, the V gene TRBV28; D unresolved. The sequenced sample consisted of Tregs from blood. The source of this sequence is a man aged 18 to 30 in good health. The CDR3 DNA is TGTGCCAGCAGGCTTCGTCGAGCTCGTTCGGGGAACACTGAAGCTTTCTTT. Protein sequence: CASRLRRARSGNTEAFF.